This T cell receptor beta chain is drawn from a study of T-cell memory formation after mild COVID-19. Study as a whole: The two donors had largely donor-specific TCR clusters.

Whole-study results and caveats: Among CD4+ contracting clones, most were CM and EM, and CD8+ ones EMRA. Pre-infection memory already had some responding clones, implying cross-reactive memory joined.

Libraries for TCRalpha and TCRbeta carried sample barcodes and unique molecular identifiers via 5'RACE. TCRdb reprocessed the 5' RACE reads with MiXCR, giving one entry per CDR3 protein. Altogether hundreds of thousands of distinct CDR3 sequences are present, roughly 20% being singletons, with the ten largest covering about 8.2%. Comment on this clonotype: Its cognate antigen is unknown.

Sequenced sample: PBMCs or a T cell subset sorted from them (not recorded which). The receptor was derived from an adult woman who had mild COVID-19 (a few samples of this study predate the infection). Cell type and time point are not known.

The CDR3 DNA follows: TGTGCCAGCAGGGGGGGATCCTATAATTCACCCCTCCACTTT. This codes for CASRGGSYNSPLHF. The genes are TRBV27 and TRBJ1-6; D may be TRBD1 (5 bases). CDR3 length: 14 amino acids. Per germline, CDR1 MNHEY and CDR2 SMNVEV (reference sequence). V lost 6 bases and J 1 base, leaving 7 bases between the germline ends.